This record covers a single TCR beta chain. Antigen unknown. Method: immunoSEQ multiplex PCR; TCRdb's copy keeps in-frame clones and lacks some. The repertoire includes 120,000 or so clones, about four fifths of them detected once, and 5.8% sits in the top ten. In germline, CDR1 is MNHEY, CDR2 SVGAGI. Trimming at V came to 6 bases and at J to 8 bases, leaving 7 bases not matched to a gene. The CDR3 covers 13 residues. Time point defined: blood 2 weeks post-SBRT. The treatment was: 15 Gy SBRT to primary tumor, nephrectomy 4 weeks later. After SBRT, blood was collected at 2 and 4 weeks, plus baseline. This renal cell carcinoma was of the clear cell type. This sample is part of a study of radiation and T cells in renal cell carcinoma. Broader study findings: In blood, top tumor clones expanded by 2 weeks, shrinking by 4.

The J gene is TRBJ2-1, the V gene TRBV6-5, with TRBD2 matching 7 bases. The source of this sequence is a man aged 50-59 years with renal cell carcinoma. The sample in question was blood, obtained from a patient whose treatment included radiotherapy and nephrectomy. DNA for the CDR3: TGTGCCAGCAGCCCCGGACTAGTCGATGAGCAGTTCTTC. It yields the protein CASSPGLVDEQFF.